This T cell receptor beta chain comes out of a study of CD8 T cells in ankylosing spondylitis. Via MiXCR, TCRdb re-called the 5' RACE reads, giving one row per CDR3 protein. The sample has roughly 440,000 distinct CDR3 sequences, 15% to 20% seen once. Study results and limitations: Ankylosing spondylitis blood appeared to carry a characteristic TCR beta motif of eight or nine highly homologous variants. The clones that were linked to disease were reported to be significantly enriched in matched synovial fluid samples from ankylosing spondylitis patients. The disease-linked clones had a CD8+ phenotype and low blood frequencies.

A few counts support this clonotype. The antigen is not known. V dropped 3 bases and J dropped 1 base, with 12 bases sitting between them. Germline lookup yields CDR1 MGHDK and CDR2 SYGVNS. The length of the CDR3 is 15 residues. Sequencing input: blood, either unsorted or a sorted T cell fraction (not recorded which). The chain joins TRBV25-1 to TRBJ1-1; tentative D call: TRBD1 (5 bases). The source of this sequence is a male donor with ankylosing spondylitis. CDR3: CASSDVGAGNTEAFF. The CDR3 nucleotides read TGTGCCAGCAGTGATGTCGGGGCCGGGAACACTGAAGCTTTCTTT.